These T cell receptor beta chains were read from a single sample in a study of blood T cells in healthy people across ages. One entry per CDR3 protein results from TCRdb running MiXCR on the 5' RACE reads. This table holds some 1.4 million distinct CDR3 sequences, approximately 42% found once. The specimen was blood. The origin of the receptors is a woman aged 18-29 years in good health. Each CDR3 is given with its conserved first and last residue. D genes are given only for firm matches. The listing skips clone size in some rows; elsewhere it reads once, few, many or a size class.

DNA: TGTGCTAGCAGCTTAGGGCTAGCGGGGGGAGCGGAGACCCAGTACTTC; CDR3: CASSLGLAGGAETQYF; D: TRBD2; V: TRBV7-7; size: -; J: TRBJ2-5
DNA: TGCAGCGTTGAAGATTTCGACGGACACTATGGCTACACCTTC; CDR3: CSVEDFDGHYGYTF; D: -; V: TRBV29-1; size: -; J: TRBJ1-2
DNA: TGCGCCAGCAGCCAACAGGGCACAAGGGAGACCCAGTACTTC; CDR3: CASSQQGTRETQYF; D: -; V: TRBV5-1; size: many; J: TRBJ2-5
DNA: TGTGCCAGCAGACCCCGGACAGGCTCCTACGAGCAGTACTTC; CDR3: CASRPRTGSYEQYF; D: TRBD1; V: TRBV12-3/TRBV12-4; size: -; J: TRBJ2-7
DNA: TGCAGCGCTAAACAGGGGCAGTGGGACATTCAGTACTTC; CDR3: CSAKQGQWDIQYF; D: TRBD1; V: TRBV29-1; size: once; J: TRBJ2-4
DNA: TGCAGCGTTGCTCAACCGAACACTGAAGCTTTCTTT; CDR3: CSVAQPNTEAFF; D: -; V: TRBV29-1; size: -; J: TRBJ1-1
DNA: TGTGCCAGCAGCTTGTATGGGCCCGGCGATTCACCCCTCCACTTT; CDR3: CASSLYGPGDSPLHF; D: -; V: TRBV5-6; size: -; J: TRBJ1-6
DNA: TGCAGTGCTATTAGACAGGGACCGGTCAACACTGAAGCTTTCTTT; CDR3: CSAIRQGPVNTEAFF; D: TRBD1; V: TRBV20-1; size: -; J: TRBJ1-1
DNA: TGCGCCAGCAGCCAAGATTACAGGAAGACCTACGAGCAGTACTTC; CDR3: CASSQDYRKTYEQYF; D: -; V: TRBV4-1; size: -; J: TRBJ2-7
DNA: TGCAGTGCCCCGTCCCGAACAGGGAGCAATCAGCCCCAGCATTTT; CDR3: CSAPSRTGSNQPQHF; D: -; V: TRBV20-1; size: -; J: TRBJ1-5
DNA: TGTGCCAGCAGGTACTCTGGGGCCAACGTCCTGACTTTC; CDR3: CASRYSGANVLTF; D: -; V: TRBV12-3/TRBV12-4; size: few; J: TRBJ2-6
DNA: TGTGCCTGCAGCCTCGGGACGAATTATGGAGCTTTCTTT; CDR3: CACSLGTNYGAFF; D: -; V: TRBV7-2; size: once; J: TRBJ1-1
DNA: TGTGCCAGCAGCTTAAACTCGTATGGAGCGCAAACGGATACGCAGTATTTT; CDR3: CASSLNSYGAQTDTQYF; D: -; V: TRBV7-3; size: few; J: TRBJ2-3
DNA: TGCAGTGCCGATGAGACTAGCGGCTCCTACGAGCAGTACTTC; CDR3: CSADETSGSYEQYF; D: TRBD2; V: TRBV20-1; size: few; J: TRBJ2-7
DNA: TGTGCCAGCAGTTACACGGGACAGGGGATTGGTGAAGCTTTCTTT; CDR3: CASSYTGQGIGEAFF; D: TRBD1; V: TRBV6-6; size: few; J: TRBJ1-1
DNA: TGTGCCAGCAGTGACGGGGGCCAAGAGACCCAGTACTTC; CDR3: CASSDGGQETQYF; D: -; V: TRBV6-5; size: -; J: TRBJ2-5
DNA: TGTGCCACCAGCAGAGATGTAGCGGGGGGTCAGCAGTTCTTC; CDR3: CATSRDVAGGQQFF; D: TRBD2; V: TRBV15; size: -; J: TRBJ2-1
DNA: TGTGCCAGCAGTGGCGGACAGGCTAGCACAGATACGCAGTATTTT; CDR3: CASSGGQASTDTQYF; D: TRBD1; V: TRBV2; size: -; J: TRBJ2-3
DNA: TGTGCCAGCAGCCAGACAGGTTTTCAAGCTTTCTTT; CDR3: CASSQTGFQAFF; D: -; V: TRBV7-2; size: -; J: TRBJ1-1
DNA: TGTGCCAGCAGCCTAAGATCCGGCACTGAAGCTTTCTTT; CDR3: CASSLRSGTEAFF; D: -; V: TRBV3-1; size: few; J: TRBJ1-1
DNA: TGTGCCAGCAGTCCGGGGACAGGGATCACCTACGAGCAGTACTTC; CDR3: CASSPGTGITYEQYF; D: TRBD1; V: TRBV9; size: few; J: TRBJ2-7
DNA: TGTGCCAGCAGTTTAACAGGGCGAGCCACTGAAGCTTTCTTT; CDR3: CASSLTGRATEAFF; D: -; V: TRBV12-3/TRBV12-4; size: -; J: TRBJ1-1
DNA: TGTGCCAGCAGTGAGAAAAGACAGGGTGGATATGGCTACACCTTC; CDR3: CASSEKRQGGYGYTF; D: TRBD1; V: TRBV6-5; size: few; J: TRBJ1-2
DNA: TGTGCCAGCAGTTACTCGACCGGGGACACCGGTGGCTACACCTTC; CDR3: CASSYSTGDTGGYTF; D: -; V: TRBV6-5; size: few; J: TRBJ1-2
DNA: TGTGCCAGCAGTGAACACAGGGTGGGTGGCTACACCTTC; CDR3: CASSEHRVGGYTF; D: -; V: TRBV25-1; size: -; J: TRBJ1-2
DNA: TGTGCCACCAGCAGAGGTACCGGGACAGGGGGCTTGACTTTCTTT; CDR3: CATSRGTGTGGLTFF; D: TRBD1; V: TRBV15; size: once; J: TRBJ1-1
DNA: TGTGCCATCAGTGAGGGGGTTGGAGACACTGAAGCTTTCTTT; CDR3: CAISEGVGDTEAFF; D: -; V: TRBV10-3; size: -; J: TRBJ1-1
DNA: TGCAGTCCAGGAAGCGAGCAGTTCTTC; CDR3: CSPGSEQFF; D: -; V: TRBV20-1; size: -; J: TRBJ2-1
DNA: TGTGCCAGCAGTTTCTTCGGGACAGGGGGCCGCCAAAATGAGCAGTTCTTC; CDR3: CASSFFGTGGRQNEQFF; D: TRBD1; V: TRBV27; size: few; J: TRBJ2-1
DNA: TGTGCCAGCATCCTGCGGGAGGGCAATGAGCAGTTCTTC; CDR3: CASILREGNEQFF; D: TRBD2; V: TRBV5-6; size: few; J: TRBJ2-1
DNA: TGTGCCAGCAGTTTAACCCCGGGCCTTAATGAAAAACTGTTTTTT; CDR3: CASSLTPGLNEKLFF; D: -; V: TRBV28; size: -; J: TRBJ1-4
DNA: TGCAGTGCTAGAGATGGGACAATAACCTACGAGCAGTACTTC; CDR3: CSARDGTITYEQYF; D: -; V: TRBV20-1; size: -; J: TRBJ2-7
DNA: TGTGCCAGCACCATCACCGATTCTCGGGGATCAGATACGCAGTATTTT; CDR3: CASTITDSRGSDTQYF; D: -; V: TRBV12-3/TRBV12-4; size: -; J: TRBJ2-3
DNA: TGTGCCATCAGTGGGGGGACAAGTTACGAGCAGTACTTC; CDR3: CAISGGTSYEQYF; D: -; V: TRBV10-3; size: many; J: TRBJ2-7
DNA: TGCAGCACTTCAACTGATAGCAATCAGCCCCAGCATTTT; CDR3: CSTSTDSNQPQHF; D: -; V: TRBV29-1; size: few; J: TRBJ1-5
DNA: TGCGCCAGCAGCCAAGTAAACTTCTACGACTACGAGCAGTACTTC; CDR3: CASSQVNFYDYEQYF; D: -; V: TRBV4-1; size: few; J: TRBJ2-7
DNA: TGTGCCAGCAGCACCGGAGGGGAGCGGGGAAAAGAGACCCAGTACTTC; CDR3: CASSTGGERGKETQYF; D: TRBD2; V: TRBV5-8; size: -; J: TRBJ2-5
DNA: TGTGCCAGCAGCCGCTCCGGACAGCAAAACGAGCAGTACTTC; CDR3: CASSRSGQQNEQYF; D: -; V: TRBV7-9; size: many; J: TRBJ2-7
DNA: TGTGCCAGCAGCTTACGGGCTAGCGGGTACTCCCCTGGGTACAATGAGCAGTTCTTC; CDR3: CASSLRASGYSPGYNEQFF; D: TRBD2; V: TRBV7-2; size: -; J: TRBJ2-1
DNA: TGTGCCAGCAGCGTACCGTATTTT; CDR3: CASSVPYF; D: -; V: TRBV7-9; size: -; J: TRBJ2-3
DNA: TGTGCCAGCACCAAAGGGGGTTGGGGCTACGAGCAGTACTTC; CDR3: CASTKGGWGYEQYF; D: -; V: TRBV12-3/TRBV12-4; size: few; J: TRBJ2-7
DNA: TGCAGTGCTAGACCGGTCGCGGGCTACGAGCAGTACTTC; CDR3: CSARPVAGYEQYF; D: -; V: TRBV20-1; size: -; J: TRBJ2-7
DNA: TGTGCCAGCAGCTTAGGTCTAACGGACCCCAAGCGCCGCACAGATACGCAGTATTTT; CDR3: CASSLGLTDPKRRTDTQYF; D: -; V: TRBV7-3; size: -; J: TRBJ2-3
DNA: TGTGCCAGCAGCCAATCCGATATTGGCTACACCTTC; CDR3: CASSQSDIGYTF; D: -; V: TRBV3-1; size: -; J: TRBJ1-2
DNA: TGCAGCGTTGAAGGAACCCCTCGCAGCACAGATACGCAGTATTTT; CDR3: CSVEGTPRSTDTQYF; D: -; V: TRBV29-1; size: few; J: TRBJ2-3
DNA: TGTGCCAGCAGTGGTGTCTACGAGCAGTACTTC; CDR3: CASSGVYEQYF; D: -; V: TRBV25-1; size: many; J: TRBJ2-7
DNA: TGTGCCAGCAGCTTGCGGGATCAACCTAATGAGCAGTTCTTC; CDR3: CASSLRDQPNEQFF; D: -; V: TRBV7-9; size: few; J: TRBJ2-1
DNA: TGTGCCAGCAGTTTCCCTGGGACTAGCGGGACTGGCTCCTACAATGAGCAGTTCTTC; CDR3: CASSFPGTSGTGSYNEQFF; D: TRBD2; V: TRBV6-5; size: -; J: TRBJ2-1
DNA: TGTGCCAGCAGCCGCGGGGGGACCAGTCAAGCCAAAAACATTCAGTACTTC; CDR3: CASSRGGTSQAKNIQYF; D: TRBD2; V: TRBV27; size: -; J: TRBJ2-4